A single sample is the source of the 30 T cell receptor beta chains below, sequenced in a study of metastatic and nonmetastatic thyroid tumors. Patients underwent thyroid surgery, and none had received any treatment before it. TCRdb reanalyzed the PCR reads with MiXCR. The table has some 15,000 clones, 25% to 35% seen once; the top ten hold over 45%. Input material: tumor tissue. The receptors stem from a male donor with papillary thyroid cancer or a benign thyroid nodule (not recorded which). Some clones in this sample may be carry-over from other donors' samples.

Ten or more counts support this clone. V gene TRBV5-6 combines with J gene TRBJ2-1; a weak D match, TRBD2 (5 bases). The germline gives CDR1 SGHDT, CDR2 YYEEEE. The ends were cut back, 4 bases at V and 12 bases at J, with 11 bases in the middle. The CDR3 totals 11 residues. CDR3 sequence (DNA): TGTGCCAGCAGCGGAGTCAGCGGGCAGTTCTTC. Its protein product is CASSGVSGQFF.

The table lists this clone with many counts. The chain has TRBV28 and TRBJ2-1; D is ambiguous. In germline, CDR1 is MDHEN, CDR2 SYDVKM. Between the trimmed V and J ends, which lost 4 bases and 8 bases, there was a span of 6 bases. This CDR3 has 11 amino acids. The CDR3 is CASSYLYEQFF. The CDR3 nucleotides are TGTGCCAGCAGTTATCTATATGAGCAGTTCTTC.

This clone was observed at least ten times. The chain has TRBV7-9 and TRBJ2-1; 9 bases agree with TRBD2. J lost 2 bases, V lost 0 bases, and 5 bases had no gene match. The CDR3 is 17 residues long. Germline values: CDR1 SEHNR, CDR2 FQNEAQ (reference sequence). DNA for the CDR3: TGTGCCAGCAGCTTAGCGCTGGCGGGAGGGACCTACAATGAGCAGTTCTTC. Residues: CASSLALAGGTYNEQFF.

There are a few counts of this clone. The chain joins TRBV6-1 to TRBJ1-2, with D uncertain. The germline V and J ends were trimmed by 2 bases and 7 bases, with 8 bases remaining between them. The germline gives CDR1 MNHNS, CDR2 SASEGT. The CDR3 runs 12 residues. The CDR3 region has the DNA TGTGCCAGCAGTGAAATAGGGTCTGGCTACACCTTC. It specifies CASSEIGSGYTF.

This clone has just a few counts. The rearrangement uses TRBV16 and TRBJ2-1; D remains unclear. The CDR3 contains 15 residues. Germline CDR1 KGHSY, CDR2 FQNENV. V was cut by 2 bases and J by 10 bases, with 18 bases left in between. The CDR3 coding sequence is TGTGCCAGCAGCCAAGGAGAGTCAGGCTCTCGGGAGCAGTTCTTC. It encodes CASSQGESGSREQFF.

The rearrangement joins TRBV6-1 to TRBJ2-7, with 13 bases lining up with TRBD2. This CDR3 has 15 amino acids. Germline CDR1 and CDR2: MNHNS and SASEGT. V lost 5 bases to trimming and J lost 5 bases; unmatched junction nucleotides: 6. DNA for the CDR3: TGTGCCAGCAGTCCCACTAGCGGGAGGGCCCACGAGCAGTACTTC. Translated, it gives CASSPTSGRAHEQYF.

This clone was recorded many times. V is TRBV6-1 and J is TRBJ2-7; a possible D gene is TRBD1 (5 bases). Germline CDR1 is MNHNS and CDR2 is SASEGT. Trimming removed 6 bases from V and 2 bases from J, with 14 bases in between. The length of the CDR3 is 14 residues. The CDR3 region is CASSKRGLAYEQYF. In nucleotides, the CDR3 is TGTGCCAGCAGCAAAAGGGGCCTTGCCTACGAGCAGTACTTC.

The V gene is TRBV11-2, the J gene TRBJ1-1; 9 bases fit TRBD1. CDR3 length: 15 residues. V lost 0 bases to trimming and J lost 4 bases; unmatched junction nucleotides: 3. Germline-derived CDR1 and CDR2 are SGHAT and FQNNGV. The CDR3 reads CASSLERTGVTEAFF. The DNA of the CDR3 is TGTGCCAGCAGCTTAGAGCGGACAGGGGTCACTGAAGCTTTCTTT.

In regard to this clone: A read error may produce the germline difference seen at one junction end. This rearrangement joins TRBV5-1 to TRBJ1-5, with no clear D. CDR3 length: 15 amino acids. The germline V gene encodes CDR1 SGHRS and CDR2 YFSETQ. The CDR3 spells CATSLFPNSNQPQHF. CDR3 sequence (DNA): TGCGCCACCAGCTTGTTTCCAAATAGCAATCAGCCCCAGCATTTT.

Details on this clone: This may be a read error, as it is one base from a much larger clone. The chain carries TRBV5-1 and TRBJ2-7; D might be TRBD1 (6 bases). The germline gives CDR1 SGHRS, CDR2 YFSETQ. The CDR3 sequence is 12 residues long. The CDR3 sequence is CGSSLDSNEQYF. The CDR3 DNA follows: TGCGGCAGCAGCTTGGACAGTAACGAGCAGTACTTC.

This clone was recorded many times. The V and J genes are TRBV20-1 and TRBJ2-3, with 11 bases aligning to TRBD2. This CDR3 region has 14 residues. With 1 base clipped from V and 5 bases from J, the junction kept 2 bases outside the gene matches. Germline values: CDR1 DFQATT, CDR2 SNEGSKA (reference sequence). Written as DNA, the CDR3 is TGCAGTGCTAGAGCTAGCGGGGGGAAAGATACGCAGTATTTT. This encodes CSARASGGKDTQYF.

As for this clone: The CDR3 does not end in the conserved phenylalanine or tryptophan, so this is likely a read error. This chain joins TRBV10-2 and TRBJ1-6; D unresolved. Trimming stripped 2 bases from V and 14 bases from J, with 10 bases between. Germline V CDR1 and CDR2: WSHSY, SAAADI. This CDR3 is built from 12 residues. CDR3 sequence (DNA): TGCGCCAGCAGTGAGGGGTGGTCAACCCTCCACTTA. This encodes CASSEGWSTLHL.

This clone has at least ten counts. The chain is built from TRBV4-2 and TRBJ2-3; TRBD2 matches 12 bases. Germline V gene data show CDR1 as LGHNA and CDR2 as YNFKEQ. The CDR3 contains 16 residues. Trimming took 5 bases from V and 1 from J; bases not matched to a gene: 4. The CDR3 DNA is TGTGCCAGCAGCACTAGACTAGCGGGAGGCACAGATACGCAGTATTTT. Protein: CASSTRLAGGTDTQYF.

This clone is termed medium-sized. V and J are TRBV29-1 and TRBJ1-2, with no clear D. Trimming stripped 3 bases from V and 9 bases from J, with 14 bases between. CDR3 length equals 12 residues. The germline V gene has CDR1 SQVTM and CDR2 ANQGSEA. CDR3 region: CSVEILGNRYTF. In nucleotides, the CDR3 is TGCAGCGTTGAGATTTTGGGAAATCGCTACACCTTC.

The chain employs TRBV3-1 and TRBJ2-7; 7 nucleotides agree with TRBD1. CDR1 and CDR2 from the germline V gene are LGHDT and YNNKEL (reference sequence). There are 13 residues in the CDR3. The V and J ends lost 5 bases and 2 bases, in that order; junction bases with no gene match: 3. CDR3 sequence reads: CASSSTGPYEQYF. CDR3 coding DNA: TGTGCCAGCAGCTCGACAGGGCCCTACGAGCAGTACTTC.

The genes are TRBV15 and TRBJ1-2; 7 bases fit TRBD1. The ends lost 2 bases at V and 5 bases at J; junction bases unmatched: 5. Germline-derived CDR1 and CDR2 are LNHNV and YYDKDF (reference sequence). This CDR3 comprises 14 residues. For the CDR3, the DNA is TGTGCCACCAGCAGAAACCAGGGGGAGTATGGCTACACCTTC. Amino acids: CATSRNQGEYGYTF.

This chain joins TRBV5-5 and TRBJ1-4; D gene ambiguous. V lost 4 bases and J lost 5, with 12 bases in between. This CDR3 is 14 amino acids long. In germline, CDR1 is SGHKS, CDR2 YYEKEE (reference sequence). The CDR3 here is CASSPGSVNEKLFF. The CDR3 coding sequence is TGTGCCAGCAGCCCGGGCAGTGTAAATGAAAAACTGTTTTTT.

This clone was counted at least ten times. This rearrangement joins TRBV28 to TRBJ2-7; D is perhaps TRBD2 (6 bases). The CDR3 loop spans 13 amino acids. The V end lost 8 bases, the J end lost 1 base, and 12 bases lay between the germline ends. Germline V CDR1 and CDR2: MDHEN, SYDVKM. The CDR3 DNA is TGTGCCAGCCTGTTACGGGGGTCCTACGAGCAGTACTTC. This codes for CASLLRGSYEQYF. The variable domain in full, completed from reference TRBV28 and TRBJ2-7, reads DVKVTQSSRYLVKRTGEKVFLECVQDMDHENMFWYRQDPGLGLRLIYFSYDVKMKEKGDIPEGYSVSREKKERFSLILESASTNQTSMYLCASLLRGSYEQYFGPGTRLTVT.

This clone has more than one count but fewer than ten. CDR3 coding DNA: TGTGCCAGTAGTCTACCGACAGGGGTGGCCTACGAGCAGTACTTC. Translating it yields CASSLPTGVAYEQYF. V is TRBV19 and J is TRBJ2-7, with TRBD1 matching over 8 bases. The germline gives CDR1 LNHDA, CDR2 SQIVND (reference sequence). With 5 bases clipped from V and 2 bases from J, the junction kept 8 bases outside the gene matches. The CDR3 is 15 residues long.

This clone was picked up a small number of times. The chain carries TRBV6-5 and TRBJ1-2, with TRBD1 as a possible D gene (6 bases). The V and J ends lost 7 bases and 1 base respectively, with 16 bases between them. CDR3 length: 15 residues. Germline-derived CDR1 and CDR2 are MNHEY and SVGAGI. The CDR3: CASIYRTASNYGYTF. In nucleotides, the CDR3 is TGTGCCAGCATTTATCGGACAGCGAGTAACTATGGCTACACCTTC.

As to this clone: A junction end diverges from the germline sequence, so it may reflect a read error. The chain carries TRBV4-2 and TRBJ2-3; D not certain. The CDR3 is 13 residues long. CDR1 and CDR2 from the germline V gene are LGHNA and YNFKEQ. Here the CDR3 DNA reads TGTTCCAGCATCCAAGATAGTGGGATCGCGCAGTATTTT. Translating it yields CSSIQDSGIAQYF.

Within the sample, this clone is medium-sized. V is TRBV28 and J is TRBJ2-1, with 7 bases aligning to TRBD1. The V segment lost 6 bases and the J segment 9 bases; nucleotides outside the gene matches: 23. Germline V gene sequence: CDR1 MDHEN, CDR2 SYDVKM. This CDR3 is built from 18 residues. CDR3 bases: TGTGCCAGCAGCCCTTCCAGACAGGGTTCATTTGTCGGTGGTGAGCAGTTCTTC. Its protein product is CASSPSRQGSFVGGEQFF.

Many counts were recorded for this clone. The chain is built from TRBV11-2 and TRBJ1-1; unclear D gene. Between the trimmed V and J ends, which lost 5 bases and 3 bases, there was a span of 10 bases. Germline lookup yields CDR1 SGHAT and CDR2 FQNNGV. The CDR3 runs to 13 residues. DNA for the CDR3: TGTGCCAGCAGCCAGGATATTGACACTGAAGCTTTCTTT. Its translation: CASSQDIDTEAFF. The full variable domain, rest sourced from reference TRBV11-2 and TRBJ1-1, is EAGVAQSPRYKIIEKRQSVAFWCNPISGHATLYWYQQILGQGPKLLIQFQNNGVVDDSQLPKDRFSAERLKGVDSTLKIQPAKLEDSAVYLCASSQDIDTEAFFGQGTRLTVV.

The rearrangement joins TRBV11-3 to TRBJ1-3; tentative D call: TRBD1 (5 bases). CDR1 SGHNT and CDR2 YENEEA come from the germline V gene. Trimming removed 4 bases from V and 0 bases from J, with 13 bases in between. The CDR3 is 16 residues long. CDR3 sequence: CASSSEQGTSGNTIYF. The DNA for the CDR3 is TGTGCCAGCAGCTCCGAGCAGGGAACCTCTGGAAACACCATATATTTT.

This clone came up a few times. The junction does not match germline at one end; this may be a read error. The sample holds other DNA sequences that translate to the same CDR3. The gene calls are TRBV18 and TRBJ2-7, with a weak D call TRBD2 (7 bases). Germline values: CDR1 KGHSH, CDR2 LQKENI. The CDR3 length is 20 residues. The CDR3, as DNA: TGTGCAAGCTCTCTCAAAGGGGGGTCGGGAAGAGCGGGACCTACCTACGAGCAGTACTTC. Translation gives CASSLKGGSGRAGPTYEQYF.

This rearrangement joins TRBV24-1 to TRBJ1-3; no clear D. V shed 4 bases and J shed 0 bases, with 6 bases lying between them. The CDR3 extends over 14 amino acids. Germline loops: CDR1 KGHDR, CDR2 SFDVKD. In nucleotides, the CDR3 is TGTGCCACCAGTGAAAAGCTCTCTGGAAACACCATATATTTT. Amino acid sequence: CATSEKLSGNTIYF.

Ten or more counts support this clone. The chain uses TRBV28 and TRBJ1-6; no definite D call. The CDR3 extends over 17 amino acids. Trimming cost V 6 bases and J 0 bases, with 15 bases left between them. Per the germline V gene, CDR1 is MDHEN and CDR2 is SYDVKM. The CDR3 region is CASSTPRSSSYNSPLHF. The CDR3 DNA reads TGTGCCAGCAGCACACCCCGCTCCAGCTCCTATAATTCACCCCTCCACTTT.

This chain joins TRBV6-5 and TRBJ2-7; tentative D call: TRBD1 (5 bases). Trimming cost V 4 bases and J 5 bases, with 12 bases left between them. Germline V gene lookup returns CDR1 MNHEY and CDR2 SVGAGI. The CDR3 has 13 amino acids. CDR3 bases: TGTGCCAGCAGTTCCACAGGTGCTGACGAGCAGTACTTC. Protein: CASSSTGADEQYF.

The V and J genes are TRBV5-1 and TRBJ1-6; D ambiguous. CDR1 is SGHRS and CDR2 is YFSETQ in the germline V gene. Trimming removed 2 bases at V and 6 bases at J, with 9 bases between. The CDR3 has 14 amino acids. Written as DNA, the CDR3 is TGCGCCAGCAGCTTTCCCGGATCTAATTCACCCCTCCACTTT. Amino acids: CASSFPGSNSPLHF.

This clone came up many times. V and J are TRBV10-3 and TRBJ2-2; D possibly uses TRBD1 or TRBD2 (6 bases each). Trimming took off 2 bases at V and 3 bases at J, with 13 bases between the two ends. This CDR3 spans 16 amino acids. From germline, CDR1 is ENHRY and CDR2 SYGVKD. CDR3 region: CAISEQGGLDTGELFF. The CDR3 DNA sequence: TGTGCCATCAGTGAGCAAGGGGGGCTGGACACCGGGGAGCTGTTTTTT.